This is a list of T cell receptor beta chains from one sample in a study of T-cell reconstitution after alpha-beta-depleted transplantation in children. TCRdb reprocessed the PCR reads via MiXCR and lists one record per CDR3 protein. Of about 15,000 distinct CDR3 sequences listed, around 5.8% are singletons. The source was PBMCs, collected before TCRalphabeta/CD19-depleted stem cell transplant. These TCRs come from a boy aged 5-17 years with acute lymphoblastic leukemia, due to receive a stem cell transplant. CDR3s include the opening cysteine and the closing phenylalanine or tryptophan. Each record gives: J gene, D gene, V gene, clone size, CDR3 DNA, CDR3 protein. D genes are given only for firm matches. Sizes are listed as once, few or many counts, or a class when the clone is expanded.

j_gene: TRBJ2-2
d_gene: -
v_gene: TRBV7-8
abundance: many
CDR3nt: TGTGCCAGCAGCTTCGCCAGTGCGAACACCGGGGAGCTGTTTTTT
CDR3aa: CASSFASANTGELFF

j_gene: TRBJ2-6
d_gene: TRBD2
v_gene: TRBV11-2
abundance: medium-sized
CDR3nt: TGTGCCAGCAGCCCGGGGGGTTCCTCTGGGGCCAACGTCCTGACTTTC
CDR3aa: CASSPGGSSGANVLTF

j_gene: TRBJ1-5
d_gene: TRBD1
v_gene: TRBV7-6
abundance: many
CDR3nt: TGTGCCAGCAGCTTGAGGGGGACAGGGCGTTTGGGTACCAATCAGCCCCAGCATTTT
CDR3aa: CASSLRGTGRLGTNQPQHF

j_gene: TRBJ2-7
d_gene: -
v_gene: TRBV4-2
abundance: medium-sized
CDR3nt: TGTGCCAGCAGCCAAGGGGGATCCATGGGCGTCGAGCAGTACTTC
CDR3aa: CASSQGGSMGVEQYF

j_gene: TRBJ1-1
d_gene: -
v_gene: TRBV28
abundance: many
CDR3nt: TGTGCCAGCAGTTTATTCGGCCGACCTAACACTGAAGCTTTCTTT
CDR3aa: CASSLFGRPNTEAFF

j_gene: TRBJ1-2
d_gene: -
v_gene: TRBV20-1
abundance: many
CDR3nt: TGCAGTGCTAGCCACACAAGTACTAACTATGGCTACACCTTC
CDR3aa: CSASHTSTNYGYTF

j_gene: TRBJ2-1
d_gene: TRBD2
v_gene: TRBV7-9
abundance: many
CDR3nt: TGTGCCAGCAGCTACTCACTTCGGACTAGCGGGACTGGTGAGCAGTTCTTC
CDR3aa: CASSYSLRTSGTGEQFF

j_gene: TRBJ2-3
d_gene: -
v_gene: TRBV7-8
abundance: many
CDR3nt: TGTGCCAGCAGCTCCGACAGAAACACAGATACGCAGTATTTT
CDR3aa: CASSSDRNTDTQYF

j_gene: TRBJ2-7
d_gene: TRBD2
v_gene: TRBV20-1
abundance: many
CDR3nt: TGCAGTGCTCAGACGGGGGGAGGAGCCTACGAGCAGTACTTC
CDR3aa: CSAQTGGGAYEQYF

j_gene: TRBJ2-1
d_gene: -
v_gene: TRBV20-1
abundance: many
CDR3nt: TGCAGTGCTAGGCCCCGACATGAGCAGTTCTTC
CDR3aa: CSARPRHEQFF

j_gene: TRBJ2-1
d_gene: TRBD1
v_gene: TRBV24-1
abundance: many
CDR3nt: TGTGCCACCAGTGATTACGGGACAGGGTGGTATGAGCAGTTCTTC
CDR3aa: CATSDYGTGWYEQFF